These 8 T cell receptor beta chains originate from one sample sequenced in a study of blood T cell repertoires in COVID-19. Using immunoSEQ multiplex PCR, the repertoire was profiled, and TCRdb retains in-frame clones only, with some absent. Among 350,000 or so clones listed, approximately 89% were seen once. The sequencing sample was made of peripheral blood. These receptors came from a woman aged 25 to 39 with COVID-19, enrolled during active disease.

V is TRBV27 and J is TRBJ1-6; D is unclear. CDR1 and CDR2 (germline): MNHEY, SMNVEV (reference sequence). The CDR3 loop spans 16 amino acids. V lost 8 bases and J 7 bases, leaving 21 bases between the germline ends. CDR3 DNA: TGTGCCAGCGCCCGAAGGGAGGGCCTGGGGAATTCACCCCTCCACTTT. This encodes CASARREGLGNSPLHF.

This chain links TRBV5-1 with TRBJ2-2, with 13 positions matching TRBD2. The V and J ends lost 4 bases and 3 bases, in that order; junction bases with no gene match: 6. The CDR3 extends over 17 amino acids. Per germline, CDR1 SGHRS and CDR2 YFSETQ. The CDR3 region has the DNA TGCGCCAGCAGCACTGGACTAGCGGGAGCTGACACCGGGGAGCTGTTTTTT. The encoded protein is CASSTGLAGADTGELFF.

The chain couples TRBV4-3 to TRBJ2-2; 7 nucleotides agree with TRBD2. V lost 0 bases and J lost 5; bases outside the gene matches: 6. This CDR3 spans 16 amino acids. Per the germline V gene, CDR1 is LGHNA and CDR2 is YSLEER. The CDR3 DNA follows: TGCGCCAGCAGCCAAGATTTGGCGGGAGTAACCGGGGAGCTGTTTTTT. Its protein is CASSQDLAGVTGELFF.

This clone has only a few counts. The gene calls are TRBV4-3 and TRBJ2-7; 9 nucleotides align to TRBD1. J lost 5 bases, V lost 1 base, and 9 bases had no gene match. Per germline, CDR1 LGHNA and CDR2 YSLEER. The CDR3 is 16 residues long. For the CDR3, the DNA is TGCGCCAGCAGCCAAGGAAGAAGGGACAGGGTTGACGAGCAGTACTTC. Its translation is CASSQGRRDRVDEQYF.

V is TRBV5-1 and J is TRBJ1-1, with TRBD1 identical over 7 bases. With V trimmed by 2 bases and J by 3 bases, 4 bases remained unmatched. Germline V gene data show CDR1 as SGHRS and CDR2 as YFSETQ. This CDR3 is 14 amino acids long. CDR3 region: CASSLGGWDTEAFF. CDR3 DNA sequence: TGCGCCAGCAGCTTAGGGGGCTGGGACACTGAAGCTTTCTTT.

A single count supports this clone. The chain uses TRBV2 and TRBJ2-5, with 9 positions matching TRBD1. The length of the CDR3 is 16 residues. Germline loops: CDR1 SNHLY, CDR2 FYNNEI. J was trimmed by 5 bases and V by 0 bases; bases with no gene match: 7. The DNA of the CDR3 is TGTGCCAGCAGTGAAGCTTGGGACAGGGCGGGGGAGACCCAGTACTTC. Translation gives CASSEAWDRAGETQYF.

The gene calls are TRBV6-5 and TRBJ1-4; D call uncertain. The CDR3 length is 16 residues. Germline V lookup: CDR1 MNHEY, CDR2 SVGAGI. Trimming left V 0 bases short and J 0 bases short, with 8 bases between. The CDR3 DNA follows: TGTGCCAGCAGTTACTCTGCGGGAGCAACTAATGAAAAACTGTTTTTT. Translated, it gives CASSYSAGATNEKLFF.

CDR3: CASSRRDYNEQFF. The CDR3, as DNA: TGTGCCAGTAGTCGCCGGGACTACAATGAGCAGTTCTTC. The chain is built from TRBV19 and TRBJ2-1; D perhaps matches TRBD2 (5 bases). The CDR3 has 13 residues. V was shortened by 5 bases and J by 3 bases, with 8 bases between the two germline ends. Germline CDR1 reads LNHDA; CDR2 reads SQIVND (reference sequence).